These T cell receptor beta chains were read from a single sample in a study of blood T cell repertoires in COVID-19. Sequenced by immunoSEQ multiplex PCR; TCRdb stores in-frame clones only, minus some. Altogether nearly 300,000 clones are present, 70% to 90% being singletons, with the ten largest covering approximately 7.2%. The sample taken for sequencing was peripheral blood. These receptors all come from a woman in her 30s who had recovered from COVID-19. The conserved cysteine and the conserved F or W are not part of the CDR3 here. The order of the fields is clone size, V gene, D gene, CDR3 protein. The D gene is left open where the match is weak. The size field is filled for only some rows; it gives once, few, many or a size class.

>.|TRBV7-9|.
ASSPQGFGNTIY
>.|TRBV5-8|TRBD1
ASSLSSGTVSYNEQF
>.|TRBV19|TRBD1
ASSREGAIQPQH
>.|TRBV28|TRBD2
ASRTGLAGSNEQF
>.|TRBV9|TRBD2
ASSVDSGGTTDTQY
>few|TRBV9|TRBD1
ASSVTGRGEKLF
>.|TRBV19|TRBD1
ASSPGGNGYT
>.|TRBV2|.
ASSPGQISNQPQH
>.|TRBV6-5|TRBD2
ASSRTSGGEQY
>.|TRBV28|.
ASRGGLVGGYT
>.|TRBV28|TRBD1
ASSLAGGGGFQAEKLF
>once|TRBV7-8|TRBD2
ASSTGLAASSYNEQF
>.|TRBV25-1|.
ASSEGHYGNTIY
>.|TRBV7-7|TRBD1
ASSPDRGREQY
>.|TRBV2|.
ASSEGSSAGELF
>few|TRBV27|.
ASSPWEGSNQPQH
>.|TRBV9|.
ASSRRGAEGTEAF
>.|TRBV28|TRBD1
ASSFRTGDSNEQF
>.|TRBV6-9|.
ASSYGDIPNQPQH
>.|TRBV28|.
ASREGSGNTEAF
>.|TRBV7-2|.
ASSFSGGSPLH
>.|TRBV4-1|.
ASSQFQGTWTNEKLF
>.|TRBV18|.
ASSPPGRPDTQY
>.|TRBV30|TRBD1
ARRQGANTGELF
>.|TRBV21-1|.
ASSQTGTGGSEKLF
>few|TRBV2|TRBD2
ASIPLAGVNTGELF
>.|TRBV24-1|.
ATSDTGGSGYT
>.|TRBV30|.
AWSPAGSNQPQH
>.|TRBV30|TRBD2
AWIRGSSGGALLYNEQF
>.|TRBV19|TRBD1
ASSHDRVTEAF
>few|TRBV4-2|.
ASSQGSFTDTQY
>.|TRBV18|.
ASSPPVNLGVTEAF
>.|TRBV4-2|.
ASSQDRDRSYGYT
>.|TRBV7-9|.
ASSLGAANLYEQY
>.|TRBV6-5|TRBD2
ASNQLADPYNEQF
>.|TRBV2|.
ASRGQSAQPQH
>.|TRBV5-1|TRBD1
ASSLADRVNSPLH
>.|TRBV9|.
ASSVASRSTDTQY
>.|TRBV24-1|TRBD2
ATSDPTTGTSSYNEQF
>.|TRBV19|TRBD1
ANPKVRGPPLLGNTIY
>.|TRBV7-2|TRBD1
ASSWDRGNSYNSPLH
>.|TRBV11-2|TRBD2
ASGVLAASYNEQF
>.|TRBV24-1|TRBD1
ATSRTGHHNEQF
>once|TRBV12-1|.
ASSFVGDRGRNEQF
>.|TRBV5-4|TRBD1
ASSGGGGAGGNTIY